A single sample gave rise to the 21 T cell receptor beta chains below, sequenced in a study of identical twins. TCRdb redid the calling of the 5' RACE reads with MiXCR, one entry per CDR3 protein. Among about 890,000 distinct CDR3 sequences listed, approximately 13% were seen once. The data were also submitted as part of a second study, on yellow fever vaccine responses in identical twins.

Sequences were obtained from PBMCs. The receptors here all came from a woman between 18 and 30 years old in good health.

This sequence joins TRBV20-1 and TRBJ1-2, with 10 positions matching TRBD1. CDR3 length equals 14 residues. The germline CDR1 and CDR2 sequences are DFQATT and SNEGSKA (reference sequence). With V trimmed by 6 bases and J by 7 bases, 11 bases remained unmatched. The CDR3: CSATKGQGMGGYTF. DNA of the CDR3: TGCAGTGCCACGAAGGGACAGGGGATGGGTGGCTACACCTTC.

This rearrangement joins TRBV29-1 to TRBJ2-5, with D uncertain. Trimming cost V 5 bases and J 2 bases, with 12 bases left between them. Germline V lookup: CDR1 SQVTM, CDR2 ANQGSEA. The length of the CDR3 is 13 residues. The CDR3 nucleotides are TGCAGCGTTAAGGGTCGGATGCAAGAGACCCAGTACTTC. Amino acid sequence: CSVKGRMQETQYF.

This clonotype has a handful of counts. V gene TRBV24-1 combines with J gene TRBJ2-2; weak D call: TRBD1 (6 bases). V lost 3 bases to trimming and J lost 6 bases, with 10 bases between them. The CDR3 has 14 amino acids. CDR1 is KGHDR and CDR2 is SFDVKD in the germline V gene. The CDR3 loop reads CATSDPNRAGELFF. CDR3 sequence (DNA): TGTGCCACCAGTGATCCTAACAGGGCCGGGGAGCTGTTTTTT.

The chain combines TRBV2 with TRBJ2-2, with 9 bases that match TRBD1. The CDR3 loop spans 15 amino acids. V lost 4 bases and J lost 5; bases outside the gene matches: 5. Germline CDR1 is SNHLY and CDR2 is FYNNEI. This chain's CDR3 is CASSAQQGATGELFF. In DNA form, the CDR3 reads TGTGCCAGCAGTGCTCAACAGGGGGCTACCGGGGAGCTGTTTTTT.

This chain uses TRBV6-4 with TRBJ2-2; D gene uncertain. This CDR3 spans 14 amino acids. From germline, CDR1 is MRHNA and CDR2 SNTAGT. The V end lost 6 bases, the J end lost 0 bases, and 8 bases lay between the germline ends. The DNA of the CDR3 is TGTGCCAGCAGGAGAGGCCCGAACACCGGGGAGCTGTTTTTT. Translated: CASRRGPNTGELFF.

This clonotype was observed at least ten times. The chain employs TRBV29-1 and TRBJ2-7, with 9 bases identical to TRBD1. V lost 7 bases to trimming and J lost 7 bases; unmatched junction nucleotides: 11. The CDR3 spans 13 residues. CDR1 SQVTM and CDR2 ANQGSEA come from the germline V gene. CDR3 amino acids: CSASTGGLGEQYF. CDR3 DNA sequence: TGCAGCGCCTCGACAGGGGGTTTGGGAGAGCAGTACTTC.

The J gene is TRBJ1-2, the V gene TRBV29-1; TRBD1 matches at 8 bases. Unmatched junction bases numbered 7, after V lost 1 base and J lost 0 bases. The CDR3 is 16 residues long. Germline CDR1 reads SQVTM; CDR2 reads ANQGSEA. In nucleotides, the CDR3 is TGCAGCGTTGAAGGAAGAGGGGACAGGACTAACTATGGCTACACCTTC. This codes for CSVEGRGDRTNYGYTF.

This clonotype showed up just a few times. The chain links TRBV28 to TRBJ2-1; D may match TRBD1 or TRBD2 (5 bases each). V lost 3 bases and J 6 bases, leaving 12 bases between the germline ends. The CDR3 spans 14 residues. Germline values: CDR1 MDHEN, CDR2 SYDVKM. DNA for the CDR3: TGTGCCAGCAGTTTGCGAGGGGTGGGCAATGAGCAGTTCTTC. Amino acid sequence: CASSLRGVGNEQFF.

This clonotype was seen only a few times. The chain employs TRBV2 and TRBJ2-1, with D possibly matching TRBD1 (6 bases). CDR1 and CDR2 from the germline V gene are SNHLY and FYNNEI. This CDR3 contains 12 residues. V gave up 7 bases and J gave up 8 bases, with 12 bases separating them. CDR3 sequence: CASNLGGDEQFF. Written as DNA, the CDR3 is TGTGCCAGCAATCTAGGGGGTGATGAGCAGTTCTTC.

J is TRBJ2-2 and V is TRBV5-1; 7 bases align to TRBD1. Germline-derived CDR1 and CDR2 are SGHRS and YFSETQ. The CDR3 spans 18 residues. Trimming at V came to 1 base and at J to 1 base, leaving 10 bases not matched to a gene. The CDR3 reads CASSLFPPGQLNTGELFF. The DNA of the CDR3 is TGCGCCAGCAGCTTGTTTCCCCCGGGACAGCTGAACACCGGGGAGCTGTTTTTT.

This clonotype was counted many times. This chain connects TRBV29-1 to TRBJ2-1; D is perhaps TRBD1 (6 bases). The CDR3 extends over 13 amino acids. Trimming removed 4 bases at V and 5 bases at J, with 12 bases between. CDR1 is SQVTM and CDR2 is ANQGSEA in the germline V gene. CDR3 nucleotides: TGCAGCGTTGGAGAGTGGGGGCACAATGAGCAGTTCTTC. Translation: CSVGEWGHNEQFF.

V usage is TRBV5-1 and J usage is TRBJ2-7, with a possible D match to TRBD1 (7 bases). Germline assignment: CDR1 SGHRS and CDR2 YFSETQ. The CDR3 extends over 14 amino acids. V gave up 4 bases and J gave up 5 bases, with 16 bases separating them. The CDR3 DNA is TGCGCCAGCAGCGGAGGGGACAGTGGAAACGAGCAGTACTTC. Translating gives CASSGGDSGNEQYF.

This clonotype was seen at least ten times. The J gene is TRBJ1-4, the V gene TRBV6-6, with 7 bases matching TRBD1. CDR3 size: 12 residues. The germline gives CDR1 MNHNY, CDR2 SVGAGI (reference sequence). Trimming took 5 bases from V and 8 from J; bases not matched to a gene: 2. CDR3 amino acids: CASSPGGEKLFF. The CDR3 DNA reads as TGTGCCAGCAGTCCAGGGGGAGAAAAACTGTTTTTT.

This clonotype has more than one count but fewer than ten. This chain links TRBV3-1 with TRBJ2-1, with 12 bases lining up with TRBD2. Germline lookup yields CDR1 LGHDT and CDR2 YNNKEL (reference sequence). V gave up 0 bases and J gave up 7 bases; unmatched junction bases: 7. CDR3 length: 17 residues. This CDR3 reads CASSQDPSGGAWNEQFF. CDR3 sequence (DNA): TGTGCCAGCAGCCAAGACCCTAGCGGGGGGGCCTGGAATGAGCAGTTCTTC.

This clonotype was observed many times. The chain employs TRBV10-3 and TRBJ2-2; D is undetermined. V lost 8 bases and J lost 1, with 11 bases in between. This CDR3 region has 14 residues. CDR1 ENHRY and CDR2 SYGVKD come from the germline V gene. This CDR3 reads CAIQPEVNTGELFF. DNA of the CDR3: TGTGCCATCCAGCCAGAAGTGAACACCGGGGAGCTGTTTTTT.

In its sample, this clonotype was seen a few times. This chain links TRBV3-1 with TRBJ1-2, with D perhaps TRBD1 (6 bases). V was cut by 3 bases and J by 8 bases, with 22 bases left in between. The CDR3 spans 16 residues. Germline-derived CDR1 and CDR2 are LGHDT and YNNKEL (reference sequence). The DNA for the CDR3 is TGTGCCAGCAGCCAGAAAGGGGGACTGACAGTAAAGGGCTACACCTTC. Protein sequence: CASSQKGGLTVKGYTF.

The chain is built from TRBV24-1 and TRBJ2-1; 9 nucleotides match TRBD1. There are 16 residues in the CDR3. Germline CDR1 KGHDR, CDR2 SFDVKD. V was clipped by 3 bases and J by 4 bases; unmatched bases: 6. The CDR3 is CATSDPGTGHYNEQFF. As DNA, the CDR3 is TGTGCCACCAGTGATCCCGGGACAGGGCATTACAATGAGCAGTTCTTC.

The table lists this clonotype with a few counts. This chain connects TRBV6-1 to TRBJ2-7, with 9 nucleotides matching TRBD1. Trimming at V came to 6 bases and at J to 0 bases, leaving 6 bases not matched to a gene. This CDR3 contains 15 residues. Germline V gene data show CDR1 as MNHNS and CDR2 as SASEGT. This chain's CDR3 is CASRSGTGSSYEQYF. In DNA, the CDR3 is TGTGCCAGCAGGTCCGGGACAGGGAGCTCCTACGAGCAGTACTTC.

The chain joins TRBV12-3 or TRBV12-4 to TRBJ2-1; TRBD2 aligns across 7 bases. Trimming took 7 bases from V and 0 from J; bases not matched to a gene: 21. The CDR3 has 20 amino acids. The CDR3 protein is CASNRGLVGGALSSYNEQFF. CDR3 nucleotide sequence: TGTGCCAGCAACAGAGGGCTAGTGGGAGGGGCCTTAAGCTCCTACAATGAGCAGTTCTTC.

The V call is TRBV28, the J call TRBJ2-3; TRBD2 matches at 7 bases. The V segment lost 6 bases and the J segment 4 bases; nucleotides outside the gene matches: 13. This CDR3 spans 16 amino acids. The germline V gene encodes CDR1 MDHEN and CDR2 SYDVKM. CDR3 sequence (DNA): TGTGCCAGCAGCCGACCGGGGGGTGGTAGCGCAGATACGCAGTATTTT. Translating gives CASSRPGGGSADTQYF. The complete variable domain, with remaining parts taken from reference TRBV28 and TRBJ2-3, reads DVKVTQSSRYLVKRTGEKVFLECVQDMDHENMFWYRQDPGLGLRLIYFSYDVKMKEKGDIPEGYSVSREKKERFSLILESASTNQTSMYLCASSRPGGGSADTQYFGPGTRLTVL.

This clonotype was counted between two and nine times. This chain links TRBV20-1 with TRBJ1-1; 10 bases line up with TRBD1. The CDR3 runs 15 residues. From germline, CDR1 is DFQATT and CDR2 SNEGSKA (reference sequence). V dropped 1 base and J dropped 3; count of bases not matched to a gene: 5. The CDR3 nucleotides are TGCAGTGCTAGAGTTAAGGGGACAGGGGACACTGAAGCTTTCTTT. Residues: CSARVKGTGDTEAFF.